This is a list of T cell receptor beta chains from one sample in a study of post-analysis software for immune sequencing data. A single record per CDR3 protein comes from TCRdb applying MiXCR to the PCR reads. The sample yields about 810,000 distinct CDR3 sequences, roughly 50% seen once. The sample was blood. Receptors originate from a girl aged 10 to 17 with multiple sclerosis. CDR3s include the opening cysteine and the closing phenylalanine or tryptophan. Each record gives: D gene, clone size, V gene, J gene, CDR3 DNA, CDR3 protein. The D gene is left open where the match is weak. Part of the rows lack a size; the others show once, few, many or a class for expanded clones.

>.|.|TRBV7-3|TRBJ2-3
TGTACCAGCAGCCGTAGAGATTGGGATACGCAGTATTTT
CTSSRRDWDTQYF
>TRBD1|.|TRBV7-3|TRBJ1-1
TGTGCCAGCAGTTTTCAGGGGGCGACAGCTTTCTTT
CASSFQGATAFF
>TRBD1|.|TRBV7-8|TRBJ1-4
TGTGCCAGCAAGGGACAGGGCCAAACTGAAAAACTGTTTTTT
CASKGQGQTEKLFF
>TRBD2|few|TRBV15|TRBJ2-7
TGTGCCACCAGCACCAATCCACGGACTAGCTTCTCCTACGAGCAGTACTTC
CATSTNPRTSFSYEQYF
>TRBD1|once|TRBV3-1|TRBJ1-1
TGTGCCAGCAGCCAATTCCCGGGACAGGGCACTGAAGCTTTCTTT
CASSQFPGQGTEAFF
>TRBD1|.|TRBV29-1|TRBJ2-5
TGCAGCGTTGCCGGGACAGGGGGAGTGGAGACCCAGTACTTC
CSVAGTGGVETQYF
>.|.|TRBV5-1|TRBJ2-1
TGCGCCAGCAGCTTGTCAGGTATGAGTGAGCAGTTCTTC
CASSLSGMSEQFF
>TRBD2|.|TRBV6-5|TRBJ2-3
TGTGCCAGCGCGCAGCGGGGGGCCACAGATACGCAGTATTTT
CASAQRGATDTQYF
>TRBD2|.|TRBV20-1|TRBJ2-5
TGCAGCGTGAGCTTTGCGGGAGGCCCCCAAGAGACCCAGTACTTC
CSVSFAGGPQETQYF
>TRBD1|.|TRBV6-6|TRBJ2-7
TGTGCCAGCAGTTACGCACAGGGGTCCTACGAGCAGTACTTC
CASSYAQGSYEQYF
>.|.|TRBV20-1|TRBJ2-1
TGCAGTGCTAGATGGCTAGCTGATGAGCAGTTCTTC
CSARWLADEQFF
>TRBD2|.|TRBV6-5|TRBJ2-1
TGTGCCAGCAGAGGACTAGCGGGAGCGGGTGAGCAGTTCTTC
CASRGLAGAGEQFF
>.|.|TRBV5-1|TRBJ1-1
TGCGCCTGCAGCTTGGTAACTAAGAACACTGAAGCTTTCTTT
CACSLVTKNTEAFF
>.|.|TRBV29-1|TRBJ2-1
TGCAGCGTTGCAGGGAAAGCCTACAATGAGCAGTTCTTC
CSVAGKAYNEQFF
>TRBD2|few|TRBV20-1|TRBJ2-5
TGCAGTGCCGATTCTGCACTAGCGGGAGTATCCGAGACCCAGTACTTC
CSADSALAGVSETQYF
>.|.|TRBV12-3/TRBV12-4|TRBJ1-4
TGTGCCAGCAGTTACGACGATGAAAAACTGTTTTTT
CASSYDDEKLFF
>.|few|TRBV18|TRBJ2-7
TGTGCCAGCTCACCGGAGACAAAGGGCGGATACGAGCAGTACTTC
CASSPETKGGYEQYF
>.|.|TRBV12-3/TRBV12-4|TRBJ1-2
TGTGCCAGCACCTTGGGTCCAAGGATTACTAACTATGGCTACACCTTC
CASTLGPRITNYGYTF
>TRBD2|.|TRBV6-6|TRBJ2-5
TGTGCCAGCAGCCCGGGACTAGCGAATTTGTACCAAGAGACCCAGTACTTC
CASSPGLANLYQETQYF
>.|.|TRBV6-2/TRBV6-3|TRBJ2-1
TGTGCCAGCAGTTACTCGATGAGGGGCGGGTCTGATGAGCAGTTCTTC
CASSYSMRGGSDEQFF
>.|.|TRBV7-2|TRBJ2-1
TGTGCCAGCAGCTTTCTCGCTATTAAGCCTAACAATGAGCAGTTCTTC
CASSFLAIKPNNEQFF
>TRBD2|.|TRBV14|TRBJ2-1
TGTGCCAGCAGCCAAGGTGAGCGGGAGAGCGGGAATGAGCAGTTCTTC
CASSQGERESGNEQFF
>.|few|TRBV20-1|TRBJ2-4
TGCAGTGCCGTAGTCGGCGGGGAAGGGAACATTCAGTACTTC
CSAVVGGEGNIQYF
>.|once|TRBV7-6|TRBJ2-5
TGTGTCAGTAGTTCGAGCAGGAGGCACCAAGAGACCCAGTACTTC
CVSSSSRRHQETQYF
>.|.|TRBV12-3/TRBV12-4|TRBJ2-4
TGTGCCAGCAGGGGGGAGGGGGCAACCAAAAACATTCAGTACTTC
CASRGEGATKNIQYF
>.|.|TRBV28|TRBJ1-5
TGTGCCAGCACCCCGCGGGGCTGGGGTCAGCCCCAGCATTTT
CASTPRGWGQPQHF
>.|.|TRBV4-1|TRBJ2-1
TGCGCCAGCAGCCCCGACCGGCACAATGAGCAGTTCTTC
CASSPDRHNEQFF
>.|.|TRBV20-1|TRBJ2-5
TGCAGTGCTGGTCAGGAGGGGACCCAGTACTTC
CSAGQEGTQYF